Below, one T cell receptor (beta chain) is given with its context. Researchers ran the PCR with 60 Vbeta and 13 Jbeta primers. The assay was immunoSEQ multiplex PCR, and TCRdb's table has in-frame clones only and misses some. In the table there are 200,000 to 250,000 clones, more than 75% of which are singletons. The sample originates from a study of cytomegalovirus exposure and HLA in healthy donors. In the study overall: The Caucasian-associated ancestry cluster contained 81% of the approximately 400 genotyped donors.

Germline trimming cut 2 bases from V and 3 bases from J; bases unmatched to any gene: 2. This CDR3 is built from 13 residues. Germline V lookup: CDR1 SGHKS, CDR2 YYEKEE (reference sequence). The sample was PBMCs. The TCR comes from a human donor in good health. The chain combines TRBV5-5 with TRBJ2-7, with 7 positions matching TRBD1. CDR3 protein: CASSFRQGYEQYF. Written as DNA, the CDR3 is TGTGCCAGCAGCTTCAGACAGGGCTACGAGCAGTACTTC.